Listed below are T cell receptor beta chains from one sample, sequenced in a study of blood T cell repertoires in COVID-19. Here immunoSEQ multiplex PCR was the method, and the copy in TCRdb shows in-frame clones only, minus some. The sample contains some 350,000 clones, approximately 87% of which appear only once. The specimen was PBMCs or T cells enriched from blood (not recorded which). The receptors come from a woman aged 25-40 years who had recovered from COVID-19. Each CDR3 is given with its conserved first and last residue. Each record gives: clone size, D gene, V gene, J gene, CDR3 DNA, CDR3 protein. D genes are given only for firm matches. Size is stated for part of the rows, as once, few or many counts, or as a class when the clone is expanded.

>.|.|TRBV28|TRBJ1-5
TGTGCCAGCAGCGCGGTACAGCCCCAGCATTTT
CASSAVQPQHF
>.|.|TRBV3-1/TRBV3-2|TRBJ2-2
TGTGCCAGCAGCCCGCTAGGCGCCGGGGAGCTGTTTTTT
CASSPLGAGELFF
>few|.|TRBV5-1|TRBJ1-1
TGCGCCAGCAGCTTCGTCCCCCTGACAGGTACGAACACTGAAGCTTTCTTT
CASSFVPLTGTNTEAFF
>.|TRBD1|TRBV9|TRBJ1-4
TGTGCCAGCAGCGCGCGGACAGGGGAGGGTGAAAAACTGTTTTTT
CASSARTGEGEKLFF
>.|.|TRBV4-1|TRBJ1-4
TGCGCCAGCAGCAACCTCGAGGAAAAACTGTTTTTT
CASSNLEEKLFF
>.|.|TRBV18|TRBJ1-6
TGTGCCAGCTCACCATCCCCTCCCAGGGGTAGTAATTCACCCCTCCACTTT
CASSPSPPRGSNSPLHF
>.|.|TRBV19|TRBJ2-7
TGTGCCAGTAGTATAGTCGGGGGAGTCAACGAGCAGTACTTC
CASSIVGGVNEQYF
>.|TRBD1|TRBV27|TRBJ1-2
TGTGCCAGCAGTTTAAAGGCAGGGGGCATTTATGGCTACACCTTC
CASSLKAGGIYGYTF
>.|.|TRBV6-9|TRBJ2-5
TGTGCCAGCAGTTGGACAGCCGGGGAGACCCAGTACTTC
CASSWTAGETQYF
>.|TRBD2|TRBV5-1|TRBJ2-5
TGCGCCAGCAGCCCGCGCGAGGGAGCGGGACCAACCCAGTACTTC
CASSPREGAGPTQYF
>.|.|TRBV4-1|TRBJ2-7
TGCGCCAGCAGCCGGGAAGACGGACTATACGAGCAGTACTTC
CASSREDGLYEQYF
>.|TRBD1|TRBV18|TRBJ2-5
TGTGCCAGCTCAATGGACAGGCAACAAGAGACCCAGTACTTC
CASSMDRQQETQYF
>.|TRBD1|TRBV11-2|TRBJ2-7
TGTGCCAGCAGCGTTAGGGGGACAGCCTACGAGCAGTACTTC
CASSVRGTAYEQYF
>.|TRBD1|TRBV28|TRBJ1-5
TGTGCCAGCAGCCACGGCAGGGGGCACGGGAGCAATCAGCCCCAGCATTTT
CASSHGRGHGSNQPQHF
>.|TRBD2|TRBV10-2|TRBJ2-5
TGCGCCAGCAATAGCGGGGGTTTCCAAGAGACCCAGTACTTC
CASNSGGFQETQYF
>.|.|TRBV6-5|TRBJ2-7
TGTGCCAGCACTCGGACTTCCTACGAGCAGTACTTC
CASTRTSYEQYF
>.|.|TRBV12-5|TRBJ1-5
TGTGCTAGTGGGGACTCCTACGAAAGGGAGGTCGGATATTCTGGTAGCAATCAGCCCCAGCATTTT
CASGDSYEREVGYSGSNQPQHF
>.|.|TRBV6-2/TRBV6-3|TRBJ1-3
TGTGCCAGCAGTGGTATCGTAGGGAGAGCTGGAAACACCATATATTTT
CASSGIVGRAGNTIYF
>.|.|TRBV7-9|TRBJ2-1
TGTGCCAGCAGCCCCCCCCTAGGCGGTAACAATGAGCAGTTCTTC
CASSPPLGGNNEQFF
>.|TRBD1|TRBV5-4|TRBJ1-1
TGTGCCAGCAGCGCCCAGACAGGGTTCCCTGAAGCTTTCTTT
CASSAQTGFPEAFF
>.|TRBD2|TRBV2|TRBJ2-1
TGTGCCAGCACCCGGACTAGCGGGGGGGCTTATGAGCAGTTCTTC
CASTRTSGGAYEQFF
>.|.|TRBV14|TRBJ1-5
TGTGCCAGCAGCCGGTCCGGGGGGCCCCAGCATTTT
CASSRSGGPQHF
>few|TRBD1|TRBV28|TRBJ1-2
TGTGCCAGCAGCCAAGACAGGGGAGGAGGCTATGGCTACACCTTC
CASSQDRGGGYGYTF
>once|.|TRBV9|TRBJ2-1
TGTGCCAGCAGCCCAGAAGATGGCTATGAGCAGTTCTTC
CASSPEDGYEQFF
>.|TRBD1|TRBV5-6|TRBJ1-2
TGTGCCAGCAGCTTGTACAGGGGGGACTATGGCTACACCTTC
CASSLYRGDYGYTF
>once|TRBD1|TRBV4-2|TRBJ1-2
TGTGCCAGCAGCCCAGGACAGGGATGGGGCTACACCTTC
CASSPGQGWGYTF
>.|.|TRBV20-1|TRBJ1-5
TGCAGTGCTAGTCGAACAGGGTTAGGCAATCAGCCCCAGCATTTT
CSASRTGLGNQPQHF
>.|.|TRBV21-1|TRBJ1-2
TGTGCCAGCAGCAAAGGGGGCGCGAGGCGATATGGCTACACCTTC
CASSKGGARRYGYTF
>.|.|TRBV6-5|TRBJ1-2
TGTGCCAGCAGTTACTCGACAGGACGGAACTATGGCTACACCTTC
CASSYSTGRNYGYTF
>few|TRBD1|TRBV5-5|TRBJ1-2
TGTGCCAGCAGCTCTCCGACTCGTGTAACAGGGACAGAGGGCTACACCTTC
CASSSPTRVTGTEGYTF
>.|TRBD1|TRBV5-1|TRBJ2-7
TGCGCCAGCTCAGGGAGAGGGGGCTTTAGCGACGAGCAGTACTTC
CASSGRGGFSDEQYF
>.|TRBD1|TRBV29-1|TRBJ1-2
TGCAGCGGGTACAGGGGTGGTGGCTACACCTTC
CSGYRGGGYTF
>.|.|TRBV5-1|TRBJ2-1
TGCGCCAGCCGAAGGCTTGGGGGACACCCCCCGAATGAGCAGTTCTTC
CASRRLGGHPPNEQFF
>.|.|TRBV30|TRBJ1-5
TGTGCCTGGAGTGTGGGGGGGCGGCATCAGCCCCAGCATTTT
CAWSVGGRHQPQHF
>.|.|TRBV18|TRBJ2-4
TGTGCCAGCTCACCACCGGATGGGGGCGATCTAGCCAAAAACATTCAGTACTTC
CASSPPDGGDLAKNIQYF
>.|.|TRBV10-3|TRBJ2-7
TGTGCCATCAGGTCGACAGGCACCCTCGGAGAGCAGTACTTC
CAIRSTGTLGEQYF
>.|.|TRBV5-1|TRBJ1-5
TGCGCCAGCAGCTTGGGGACAGCGACCAATCAGCCCCAGCATTTT
CASSLGTATNQPQHF
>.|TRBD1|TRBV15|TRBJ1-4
TGTGCCACCAGCAGAGATCCCCCCGGCAGGGGGCCTGAAAAACTGTTTTTT
CATSRDPPGRGPEKLFF
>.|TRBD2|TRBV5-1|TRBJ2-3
TGCGCCAGCAGCGGAGACGGGGGGGCTGAGGATACGCAGTATTTT
CASSGDGGAEDTQYF
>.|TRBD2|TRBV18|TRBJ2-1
TGTGCCAGCTCACCACCACGGGGGGGAAACAATGAGCAGTTCTTC
CASSPPRGGNNEQFF
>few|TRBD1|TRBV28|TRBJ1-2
TGTGCCAGCGGCACAGGGGGCGGTACCCCGTCCGGCGGCTACACCTTC
CASGTGGGTPSGGYTF
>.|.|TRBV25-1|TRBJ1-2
TGTGCCAGCAGTGATCCCGTTCCGGCCCGCGGGAGCTATGGCTACACCTTC
CASSDPVPARGSYGYTF
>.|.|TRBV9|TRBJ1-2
TGTGCCAGCAGCGTAGTGGCAGGGCCGAGTTATGGCTACACCTTC
CASSVVAGPSYGYTF
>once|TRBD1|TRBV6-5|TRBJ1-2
TGTGCCAGCAGGCGGGACAGGGGGGGGTATGGCTACACCTTC
CASRRDRGGYGYTF
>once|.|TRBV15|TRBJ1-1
TGTGCCACCAGCAGAACGGGACACCTCAACCGGGCTTTCTTT
CATSRTGHLNRAFF
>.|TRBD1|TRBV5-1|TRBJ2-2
TGCGCCAGCAGTCCCGAGCCGGGACAGGGGGACACCGGGGAGCTGTTTTTT
CASSPEPGQGDTGELFF
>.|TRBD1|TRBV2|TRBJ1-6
TGTGCCAGCAGTAGGGACAGGGGGCAGGACTCACCCCTCCACTTT
CASSRDRGQDSPLHF
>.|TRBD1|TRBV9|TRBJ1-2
TGTGCCAGCAGCGTAGGACCACAGGGGACCTATGGCTACACCTTC
CASSVGPQGTYGYTF